The 27 T cell receptor beta chains presented below share a single source sample, sequenced in a study of CD8 T cells in ankylosing spondylitis. Study-wide results and caveats: One TCR beta motif, made up of under ten highly homologous variants, appeared characteristic of ankylosing spondylitis blood.

Using its own MiXCR run on the 5' RACE reads, TCRdb lists one record per CDR3 protein. The sample lists around 890,000 distinct CDR3 sequences; roughly 12% were seen once. These receptors' antigens are unknown. Material: blood, either unsorted or a sorted T cell fraction (not recorded which). These receptors originate from a male donor with ankylosing spondylitis.

The rearrangement links TRBV15 to TRBJ2-2, with D possibly matching TRBD2 (5 bases). CDR1 is LNHNV and CDR2 is YYDKDF in the germline V gene (reference sequence). CDR3 length: 14 amino acids. Deletions cut 3 bases from V and 5 bases from J, with 10 bases between. The CDR3, as DNA: TGTGCCACCAGCAGCCAGCGGAGGACCGGGGAGCTGTTTTTT. Its translation is CATSSQRRTGELFF.

This clonotype has at least ten counts. The chain combines TRBV29-1 with TRBJ2-3, with 8 bases matching TRBD2. The V gene's germline CDR1 is SQVTM and CDR2 ANQGSEA. There are 13 residues in the CDR3. Unmatched junction bases numbered 7, after V lost 7 bases and J lost 4 bases. In DNA, the CDR3 is TGCAGCGCCGGGACTAGGCTTGCAGATACGCAGTATTTT. Its protein product is CSAGTRLADTQYF.

In its sample, this clonotype was seen many times. The chain couples TRBV5-1 to TRBJ2-1, with D possibly being TRBD1 or TRBD2 (5 bases each). With 0 bases removed from V and 0 bases from J, the gap between germline ends came to 7 bases. The length of the CDR3 is 15 residues. CDR1 is SGHRS, CDR2 YFSETQ, per germline. This CDR3 reads CASSLEGTSYNEQFF. CDR3 sequence (DNA): TGCGCCAGCAGCTTGGAAGGGACCTCCTACAATGAGCAGTTCTTC.

The chain combines TRBV5-1 with TRBJ1-2; the match to TRBD1 covers 8 bases. V shed 0 bases, J shed 2 bases, and the junction held 12 bases outside the gene matches. The CDR3 has 18 amino acids. The V gene's germline CDR1 is SGHRS and CDR2 YFSETQ. CDR3 bases: TGCGCCAGCAGCTTGGGTCGGCAGGGGGCAGATAAAAACTATGGCTACACCTTC. It specifies CASSLGRQGADKNYGYTF.

The gene calls are TRBV29-1 and TRBJ2-3; 7 nucleotides match TRBD1. This CDR3 contains 16 residues. The germline V gene encodes CDR1 SQVTM and CDR2 ANQGSEA. J lost 2 bases, V lost 4 bases, and 12 bases had no gene match. This CDR3 reads CSVGNLATGITDTQYF. CDR3 DNA: TGCAGCGTTGGGAACTTGGCGACAGGGATCACAGATACGCAGTATTTT.

This rearrangement joins TRBV10-2 to TRBJ2-5; the D gene is possibly TRBD2 (5 bases). Trimming took off 0 bases at V and 7 bases at J, with 12 bases between the two ends. Per germline, CDR1 WSHSY and CDR2 SAAADI. The CDR3 consists of 14 residues. CDR3 loop: CASSESASYGTQYF. Written as DNA, the CDR3 is TGCGCCAGCAGTGAGTCGGCTAGCTATGGGACCCAGTACTTC.

A few counts support this clonotype. This sequence joins TRBV20-1 and TRBJ2-6; tentative D call: TRBD1 (6 bases). The CDR3 sequence is 14 residues long. Germline V gene data show CDR1 as DFQATT and CDR2 as SNEGSKA (reference sequence). Trimming left V 6 bases short and J 2 bases short, with 11 bases between. The CDR3 coding sequence is TGCAGTGCCCACCCAGGGGCTGGGGCCAACGTCCTGACTTTC. It specifies CSAHPGAGANVLTF.

Ten or more counts support this clonotype. This chain uses TRBV20-1 with TRBJ1-1, with D unclear. V was clipped by 4 bases and J by 0 bases, with 6 bases between them. The CDR3 covers 12 residues. The germline V gene has CDR1 DFQATT and CDR2 SNEGSKA (reference sequence). The CDR3, as DNA: TGCAGTGCTAATGATTTGAACACTGAAGCTTTCTTT. It encodes CSANDLNTEAFF.

This clonotype was seen a few times. J is TRBJ1-2 and V is TRBV7-2; tentatively, D is TRBD1 (5 bases). Trimming stripped 7 bases from V and 8 bases from J, with 17 bases between. CDR3 length equals 13 residues. Germline CDR1 is SGHTA and CDR2 is FQGNSA. In DNA form, the CDR3 reads TGTGCCAGCAATTTTGCAGGGAAGGTGGGCTACACCTTC. It encodes CASNFAGKVGYTF.

Only a few counts were recorded for this clonotype. V is TRBV4-2 and J is TRBJ2-3; D may correspond to TRBD1 or TRBD2 (6 bases each). The germline V and J ends were trimmed by 2 bases and 2 bases, with 17 bases remaining between them. This CDR3 is built from 17 residues. Germline CDR1 is LGHNA and CDR2 is YNFKEQ. CDR3 sequence reads: CASSQRGPGAYTDTQYF. The CDR3 nucleotides read TGTGCCAGCAGCCAACGGGGCCCGGGGGCCTACACAGATACGCAGTATTTT.

In its sample, this clonotype was seen a few times. J is TRBJ1-4 and V is TRBV4-3; D remains ambiguous. This CDR3 contains 14 residues. The V end lost 8 bases, the J end lost 3 bases, and 13 bases lay between the germline ends. The germline gives CDR1 LGHNA, CDR2 YSLEER. CDR3 in amino acids: CASAEWVANEKLFF. CDR3 bases: TGCGCCAGCGCCGAATGGGTGGCTAATGAAAAACTGTTTTTT.

The chain combines TRBV5-4 with TRBJ1-5; D not resolved. The CDR3 sequence is 16 residues long. Germline V CDR1 and CDR2: SGHNT, YYREEE (reference sequence). V was cut by 4 bases and J by 2 bases, with 16 bases left in between. CDR3 coding DNA: TGTGCCAGCAGCGTATCGCGGAGTTGGGGCAATCAGCCCCAGCATTTT. Translation gives CASSVSRSWGNQPQHF.

This clonotype was recorded a few times. In DNA form, the CDR3 reads TGTGCCAGCAGCCCCGGACGGCCTGCTGGAAACACCATATATTTT. It yields the protein CASSPGRPAGNTIYF. The chain links TRBV7-2 to TRBJ1-3; D not certain. The germline gives CDR1 SGHTA, CDR2 FQGNSA. The V end was cut by 5 bases, the J end by 2 bases, with 13 bases between. This CDR3 has 15 amino acids. The complete variable domain, with remaining parts taken from reference TRBV7-2 and TRBJ1-3, reads GAGVSQSPSNKVTEKGKDVELRCDPISGHTALYWYRQSLGQGLEFLIYFQGNSAPDKSGLPSDRFSAERTGGSVSTLTIQRTQQEDSAVYLCASSPGRPAGNTIYFGEGSWLTVV.

V is TRBV20-1 and J is TRBJ2-3; 8 nucleotides match TRBD1. Losses at the gene ends were 0 bases for V and 6 bases for J; bases not matched to a gene: 8. The CDR3 is 15 amino acids. Germline V gene data show CDR1 as DFQATT and CDR2 as SNEGSKA (reference sequence). The CDR3 protein is CSARDRQGAWDTQYF. CDR3 nucleotide sequence: TGCAGTGCTAGAGACAGGCAGGGGGCATGGGATACGCAGTATTTT.

This clonotype was recorded at least ten times. The V and J genes are TRBV10-3 and TRBJ2-5, with D hard to call. The CDR3 length is 15 residues. V lost 4 bases to trimming and J lost 2 bases, with 14 bases between them. CDR1 and CDR2 (germline): ENHRY, SYGVKD. As DNA, the CDR3 is TGTGCCATCAGTGGCTCTGGCAGCTTACAAGAGACCCAGTACTTC. Translating gives CAISGSGSLQETQYF.

This clonotype has ten or more counts. This chain joins TRBV5-1 and TRBJ2-1; D gene ambiguous. The CDR3 contains 16 residues. Germline lookup yields CDR1 SGHRS and CDR2 YFSETQ. V was clipped by 0 bases and J by 0 bases, with 10 bases between them. The CDR3 DNA follows: TGCGCCAGCAGCTTGGCCAACCCCGGCTCCTACAATGAGCAGTTCTTC. Residues: CASSLANPGSYNEQFF.

This clonotype was found a few times. This sequence joins TRBV20-1 and TRBJ2-2; D might be TRBD1 (5 bases). CDR1 and CDR2 from the germline V gene are DFQATT and SNEGSKA (reference sequence). Trimming removed 2 bases from V and 5 bases from J, with 9 bases in between. The CDR3 has 13 amino acids. CDR3 coding DNA: TGCAGTGCTAGACATCAGGGTACCGGGGAGCTGTTTTTT. It specifies CSARHQGTGELFF.

The table lists this clonotype with many counts. The J gene is TRBJ2-5, the V gene TRBV20-1; TRBD2 aligns across 9 bases. Losses at the gene ends were 3 bases for V and 4 bases for J; bases not matched to a gene: 3. Per germline, CDR1 DFQATT and CDR2 SNEGSKA (reference sequence). This CDR3 is 13 amino acids long. The CDR3 DNA sequence: TGCAGTGCTAGTGGCGGGAGGGGAGAGACCCAGTACTTC. It encodes CSASGGRGETQYF.

This rearrangement joins TRBV5-1 to TRBJ2-7; D may be TRBD1 or TRBD2 (5 bases each). V shed 4 bases and J shed 2 bases, with 10 bases lying between them. This CDR3 spans 13 amino acids. The V gene's germline CDR1 is SGHRS and CDR2 YFSETQ. In nucleotides, the CDR3 is TGCGCCAGCAGCAAAGGGGACCCCTACGAGCAGTACTTC. Protein: CASSKGDPYEQYF.

The chain carries TRBV5-1 and TRBJ2-5; weak D call: TRBD2 (6 bases). Germline CDR1 is SGHRS and CDR2 is YFSETQ. V was cut by 4 bases and J by 0 bases, with 13 bases left in between. The CDR3 runs to 15 residues. CDR3 nucleotide sequence: TGCGCCAGCAGCCGCCGGGACTCCTACCAAGAGACCCAGTACTTC. Translation: CASSRRDSYQETQYF.

This clonotype has a handful of counts. The chain couples TRBV6-2 or TRBV6-3 to TRBJ2-5, with D perhaps TRBD1 or TRBD2 (5 bases each). V lost 4 bases, J lost 5 bases, and 14 bases lay in between. Germline V gene sequence: CDR1 MNHEY, CDR2 SVGEGT. The length of the CDR3 is 14 residues. The CDR3 sequence is CASSFPREWETQYF. The CDR3 DNA is TGTGCCAGCAGTTTTCCCAGGGAGTGGGAGACCCAGTACTTC.

The chain links TRBV6-5 to TRBJ1-3, with D tentatively TRBD1 (5 bases). This CDR3 has 16 amino acids. The germline V gene has CDR1 MNHEY and CDR2 SVGAGI. Trimming shortened V by 0 bases and J by 0 bases, and 9 bases separated the two germline ends. The CDR3 loop is CASSYSGPSSGNTIYF. The DNA of the CDR3 is TGTGCCAGCAGTTACTCGGGACCGTCCTCTGGAAACACCATATATTTT.

This chain uses TRBV30 with TRBJ2-2; D tentatively reads TRBD1 or TRBD2 (6 bases each). CDR3 size: 13 residues. CDR1 is GTSNPN and CDR2 is SVGIG in the germline V gene (reference sequence). Trimming shortened V by 2 bases and J by 7 bases, and 11 bases separated the two germline ends. The CDR3 DNA follows: TGTGCCTGGAGTTTAGGGGGGATCGGGGAGCTGTTTTTT. It codes for CAWSLGGIGELFF.

This clonotype has a handful of counts. The V and J genes are TRBV4-2 and TRBJ1-4; no reliable D call. Germline V gives CDR1 LGHNA, CDR2 YNFKEQ. This CDR3 spans 15 amino acids. Between the trimmed V and J ends, which lost 4 bases and 7 bases, there was a span of 16 bases. The CDR3: CASSPWGGRAEKLFF. CDR3 coding DNA: TGTGCCAGCAGCCCCTGGGGAGGGAGGGCTGAAAAACTGTTTTTT.

Many counts were recorded for this clonotype. The chain recombines TRBV20-1 with TRBJ1-1, with D unresolved. Germline V gives CDR1 DFQATT, CDR2 SNEGSKA (reference sequence). Trimming removed 3 bases from V and 6 bases from J, with 11 bases in between. This CDR3 is 12 amino acids long. In DNA, the CDR3 is TGCAGTGCTAGCAGAGCCGGGGCTGAAGCTTTCTTT. As protein: CSASRAGAEAFF.

The chain is built from TRBV20-1 and TRBJ2-1, with 11 bases matching TRBD2. V lost 1 base, J lost 8 bases, and 4 bases stayed unmatched. The CDR3 runs 14 residues. Per germline, CDR1 DFQATT and CDR2 SNEGSKA (reference sequence). The CDR3 is CSARVSGGAYEQFF. The CDR3 DNA reads TGCAGTGCTAGAGTTAGCGGGGGGGCTTATGAGCAGTTCTTC.

This clonotype was observed at least ten times. The chain has TRBV29-1 and TRBJ2-7; TRBD2 matches 12 bases. This CDR3 is 17 amino acids long. J was trimmed by 2 bases and V by 4 bases; bases with no gene match: 12. CDR1 SQVTM and CDR2 ANQGSEA come from the germline V gene. The chain's CDR3 is CSVAVTSGSFMAYEQYF. In DNA, the CDR3 is TGCAGCGTTGCGGTGACTAGCGGGAGTTTTATGGCCTACGAGCAGTACTTC.